The sequence of this T cell receptor (beta chain) was determined in a study of T-cell memory formation after mild COVID-19. Germline-derived CDR1 and CDR2 are MNHEY and SVGAGI. CDR3 length: 16 residues. After removal of 5 bases from V and 4 bases from J, the junction contained 14 bases not matched to a gene. This clonotype was counted a few times. TCRdb processed the 5' RACE reads anew with MiXCR; each CDR3 protein has one entry. This table has about 290,000 distinct CDR3 sequences, about 16% appearing once. The V and J genes are TRBV6-5 and TRBJ2-7; the match to TRBD1 covers 7 bases. The receptor's source is a man aged 18 to 30 who had mild COVID-19 (a few samples of this study predate the infection). Cell type and time point are not known. Sequencing was carried out using PBMCs or a T cell subset sorted from them (not recorded which). The CDR3 nucleotides read TGTGCCAGCAGTGACGGGGCGCTTGAGGGGGCTTACGAGCAGTACTTC. Translation: CASSDGALEGAYEQYF.